This TCR beta chain was identified in a study of cytomegalovirus exposure and HLA in healthy donors. Study at large: Genotyping showed roughly 81% of hundreds of donors falling in the Caucasian-associated ancestry cluster. Study findings and constraints: For TCR beta chains, V- and J-gene trimming was later linked to a missense DCLRE1C variant. Previously analyzed data showed that most TCR beta V segments were productive at a frequency of about 87% or about 30%. Common viral pathogens seemed to be connected with several of the most significant clusters, according to a later analysis.

Per germline, CDR1 MGHRA and CDR2 YSYEKL. This CDR3 comprises 15 residues. V was trimmed by 1 base and J by 3 bases, leaving 13 bases between them. In regard to this clone: The antigen is undetermined.

Primers: 60 Vbeta forward and 13 Jbeta reverse. This table comes from immunoSEQ multiplex PCR, and its TCRdb copy is limited to in-frame clones, with some not included. The table shows around 150,000 clones, with more than 60% occurring only once. Sequenced: PBMCs. This clonotype originated in a male donor in good health and CMV-seronegative. V gene TRBV4-1 combines with J gene TRBJ2-7; TRBD2 is a possible D gene (5 bases). CDR3 nucleotide sequence: TGCGCCAGCAGCCAAGTCGCGCCAGGACTCTACGAGCAGTACTTC. Translation: CASSQVAPGLYEQYF.